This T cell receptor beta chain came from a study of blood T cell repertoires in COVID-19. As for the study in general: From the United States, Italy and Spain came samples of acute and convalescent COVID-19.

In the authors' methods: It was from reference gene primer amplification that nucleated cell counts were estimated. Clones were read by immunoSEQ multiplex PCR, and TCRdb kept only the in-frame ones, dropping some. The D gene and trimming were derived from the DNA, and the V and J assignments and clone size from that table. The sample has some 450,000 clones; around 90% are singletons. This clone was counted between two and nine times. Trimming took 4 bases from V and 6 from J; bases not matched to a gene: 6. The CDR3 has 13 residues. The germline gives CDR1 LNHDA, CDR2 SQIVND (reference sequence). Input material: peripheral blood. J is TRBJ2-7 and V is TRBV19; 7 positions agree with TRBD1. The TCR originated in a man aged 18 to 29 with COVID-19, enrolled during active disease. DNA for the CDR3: TGTGCCAGTAGTACCGTACAGGGGAGCGAGCAGTACTTC. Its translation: CASSTVQGSEQYF. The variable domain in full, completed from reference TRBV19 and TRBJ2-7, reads DGGITQSPKYLFRKEGQNVTLSCEQNLNHDAMYWYRQDPGQGLRLIYYSQIVNDFQKGDIAEGYSVSREKKESFPLTVTSAQKNPTAFYLCASSTVQGSEQYFGPGTRLTVT.